These 25 T cell receptor beta chains share one sample of origin, sequenced in a study of blood T cell repertoires in COVID-19. This table comes from immunoSEQ multiplex PCR, and its TCRdb copy is limited to in-frame clones, with some not included. Of approximately 190,000 clones listed, roughly 85% were seen once; the top ten hold over 5%. Sequencing was done on a sample of peripheral blood. All receptors derive from a woman aged 25-40 years with acute or convalescent COVID-19.

The chain links TRBV27 to TRBJ2-7, with 12 bases that match TRBD2. Germline-derived CDR1 and CDR2 are MNHEY and SMNVEV (reference sequence). The CDR3 has 16 residues. The V gene end was trimmed by 6 bases and the J gene end by 4 bases; junction bases not matched to a gene: 10. CDR3 sequence: CASSTTSGGLRYEQYF. Written as DNA, the CDR3 is TGTGCCAGCAGCACGACTAGCGGGGGACTTCGATACGAGCAGTACTTC.

The chain joins TRBV7-2 to TRBJ1-4; D may be TRBD1 (6 bases). The CDR3 extends over 16 amino acids. Germline loops: CDR1 SGHTA, CDR2 FQGNSA. Trimming pared 4 bases from V and 8 bases from J, leaving 20 bases between. The CDR3 spells CASSSTSRGSGEKLFF. The CDR3 nucleotides are TGTGCCAGCAGCTCCACCAGTAGGGGGTCCGGCGAAAAACTGTTTTTT. Together with reference TRBV7-2 and TRBJ1-4, the CDR3 gives the full variable domain: GAGVSQSPSNKVTEKGKDVELRCDPISGHTALYWYRQSLGQGLEFLIYFQGNSAPDKSGLPSDRFSAERTGGSVSTLTIQRTQQEDSAVYLCASSSTSRGSGEKLFFGSGTQLSVL.

The J gene is TRBJ1-6, the V gene TRBV27; D call uncertain. Trimming removed 5 bases at V and 13 bases at J, with 18 bases between. The CDR3 extends over 14 amino acids. In germline, CDR1 is MNHEY, CDR2 SMNVEV (reference sequence). For the CDR3, the DNA is TGTGCCAGCAGTCCCAGCCCGGTGGGAGGCCCCCTCCACTTT. Encoded protein: CASSPSPVGGPLHF.

V and J are TRBV28 and TRBJ1-5; 8 positions match TRBD1. The CDR3 has 15 residues. Trimming removed 7 bases from V and 3 bases from J; junction bases left unmatched: 8. Germline CDR1 MDHEN, CDR2 SYDVKM. CDR3 bases: TGTGCCAGCACCCAGGGGGCGCGGAACAATCAGCCCCAGCATTTT. Its translation is CASTQGARNNQPQHF.

This sequence joins TRBV11-3 and TRBJ1-1; D unresolved. Germline V lookup: CDR1 SGHNT, CDR2 YENEEA. The CDR3 consists of 16 residues. Trimming shortened V by 0 bases and J by 5 bases, and 16 bases separated the two germline ends. This CDR3 is CASSLDIGSSKTEAFF. Written as DNA, the CDR3 is TGTGCCAGCAGCTTAGATATCGGGAGCTCAAAAACTGAAGCTTTCTTT. Supplemented by reference TRBV11-3 and TRBJ1-1, the full variable domain reads EAGVVQSPRYKIIEKKQPVAFWCNPISGHNTLYWYLQNLGQGPELLIRYENEEAVDDSQLPKDRFSAERLKGVDSTLKIQPAELGDSAVYLCASSLDIGSSKTEAFFGQGTRLTVV.

This clone appeared a single time. V usage is TRBV10-1 and J usage is TRBJ2-5; 8 bases map to TRBD2. The CDR3 has 14 residues. Unmatched junction bases numbered 4, after V lost 3 bases and J lost 4 bases. Germline-derived CDR1 and CDR2 are WNHNN and SYGVQD (reference sequence). The CDR3 region is CASSDGAGGETQYF. CDR3 DNA: TGCGCCAGCAGTGATGGGGCGGGAGGAGAGACCCAGTACTTC.

This chain links TRBV9 with TRBJ1-1; 8 nucleotides match TRBD1. Germline V lookup: CDR1 SGDLS, CDR2 YYNGEE. The CDR3 is made up of 14 amino acids. V was clipped by 1 base and J by 6 bases; unmatched bases: 5. CDR3 in amino acids: CASSVRLQGAEAFF. CDR3 DNA sequence: TGTGCCAGCAGCGTAAGACTACAGGGGGCTGAAGCTTTCTTT. The full variable domain, completed using reference TRBV9 and TRBJ1-1, is DSGVTQTPKHLITATGQRVTLRCSPRSGDLSVYWYQQSLDQGLQFLIQYYNGEERAKGNILERFSAQQFPDLHSELNLSSLELGDSALYFCASSVRLQGAEAFFGQGTRLTVV.

This chain connects TRBV6-6 to TRBJ1-3; D might be TRBD1 (6 bases). CDR1 MNHNY and CDR2 SVGAGI come from the germline V gene (reference sequence). Trimming removed 0 bases from V and 0 bases from J, with 9 bases in between. The length of the CDR3 is 16 residues. The DNA for the CDR3 is TGTGCCAGCAGTTACTCGACAGGCCTCTCTGGAAACACCATATATTTT. Its protein is CASSYSTGLSGNTIYF.

This clone was picked up a small number of times. The V and J genes are TRBV29-1 and TRBJ1-1; 7 positions match TRBD1. V lost 6 bases to trimming and J lost 6 bases; unmatched junction nucleotides: 7. The CDR3 spans 12 residues. The germline CDR1 and CDR2 sequences are SQVTM and ANQGSEA. CDR3 sequence: CSVQGMGAEAFF. The CDR3 bases are TGCAGCGTACAGGGGATGGGGGCTGAAGCTTTCTTT. The full variable domain, in which reference TRBV29-1 and TRBJ1-1 provide the parts outside the CDR3, is SAVISQKPSRDICQRGTSLTIQCQVDSQVTMMFWYRQQPGQSLTLIATANQGSEATYESGFVIDKFPISRPNLTFSTLTVSNMSPEDSSIYLCSVQGMGAEAFFGQGTRLTVV.

CDR3 region: CASSFWGGNEKLFF. CDR3 coding DNA: TGTGCCAGCAGTTTTTGGGGGGGGAATGAAAAACTGTTTTTT. V usage is TRBV27 and J usage is TRBJ1-4; maybe TRBD1 (5 bases). CDR1 and CDR2 (germline): MNHEY, SMNVEV (reference sequence). V lost 3 bases and J 5 bases, leaving 10 bases between the germline ends. The CDR3 sequence is 14 residues long.

The chain combines TRBV28 with TRBJ2-3; D ambiguous. The CDR3 totals 11 residues. In germline, CDR1 is MDHEN, CDR2 SYDVKM. V shed 11 bases and J shed 2 bases, with 8 bases lying between them. As DNA, the CDR3 is TGTGCCGCCGGTAACACAGATACGCAGTATTTT. Encoded protein: CAAGNTDTQYF. Full variable domain (missing parts from reference TRBV28 and TRBJ2-3): DVKVTQSSRYLVKRTGEKVFLECVQDMDHENMFWYRQDPGLGLRLIYFSYDVKMKEKGDIPEGYSVSREKKERFSLILESASTNQTSMYLCAAGNTDTQYFGPGTRLTVL.

The chain uses TRBV6-6 and TRBJ2-5, with no clear D. This CDR3 has 14 amino acids. The V gene lost 7 bases and the J gene lost 2 bases, with 14 bases spanning the gap. Per the germline V gene, CDR1 is MNHNY and CDR2 is SVGAGI (reference sequence). The CDR3 sequence is CASTRARTQETQYF. CDR3 nucleotides: TGTGCCAGCACAAGAGCGAGAACTCAAGAGACCCAGTACTTC.

The chain links TRBV15 to TRBJ1-3, with D possibly TRBD1 on 6 matching bases. The CDR3 spans 15 residues. Germline V CDR1 and CDR2: LNHNV, YYDKDF (reference sequence). The germline V and J ends were trimmed by 2 bases and 4 bases, with 12 bases remaining between them. The CDR3 DNA reads as TGTGCCACCAGCAGAAGGCAGGGGCGAGGAAACACCATATATTTT. Residues: CATSRRQGRGNTIYF.

The chain joins TRBV9 to TRBJ2-1; 13 bases map to TRBD2. Germline V gene data show CDR1 as SGDLS and CDR2 as YYNGEE. The CDR3 loop spans 16 amino acids. V was clipped by 0 bases and J by 6 bases; unmatched bases: 3. DNA of the CDR3: TGTGCCAGCAGCGTAGTTGGACTAGCGGGGGTCAATGAGCAGTTCTTC. It translates to CASSVVGLAGVNEQFF.

This chain links TRBV25-1 with TRBJ2-2; TRBD2 might be the D (5 bases). The CDR3 loop spans 15 amino acids. Germline assignment: CDR1 MGHDK and CDR2 SYGVNS. Trimming shortened V by 4 bases and J by 2 bases, and 11 bases separated the two germline ends. The CDR3 spells CASSGGIGNTGELFF. The DNA of the CDR3 is TGTGCCAGCAGTGGAGGGATTGGAAACACCGGGGAGCTGTTTTTT. The full variable domain, completed using reference TRBV25-1 and TRBJ2-2, is EADIYQTPRYLVIGTGKKITLECSQTMGHDKMYWYQQDPGMELHLIHYSYGVNSTEKGDLSSESTVSRIRTEHFPLTLESARPSHTSQYLCASSGGIGNTGELFFGEGSRLTVL.

The genes are TRBV3-1 (or the pseudogene TRBV3-2) and TRBJ1-1; unclear D gene. The CDR3 has 16 amino acids. Trimming shortened V by 1 base and J by 0 bases, and 12 bases separated the two germline ends. Germline loops: CDR1 LGHDT, CDR2 YNNKEL (reference sequence). The CDR3 sequence is CASSQGIRGMNTEAFF. In nucleotides, the CDR3 is TGTGCCAGCAGCCAAGGAATAAGAGGCATGAACACTGAAGCTTTCTTT.

CDR3 amino acids: CASSLGTGRAGANVLTF. The CDR3 DNA reads as TGTGCCAGCAGCTTGGGGACAGGGAGGGCTGGGGCCAACGTCCTGACTTTC. This sequence joins TRBV5-4 and TRBJ2-6, with D perhaps TRBD1 (8 bases). The V gene's germline CDR1 is SGHNT and CDR2 YYREEE (reference sequence). The V gene lost 0 bases and the J gene lost 2 bases, with 12 bases spanning the gap. This CDR3 is built from 17 residues.

J is TRBJ2-1 and V is TRBV4-1, with TRBD2 identical over 12 bases. Trimming removed 1 base from V and 8 bases from J; junction bases left unmatched: 12. The CDR3 runs to 18 residues. Germline CDR1 and CDR2: MGHRA and YSYEKL. The CDR3 DNA follows: TGCGCCAGCAGCCAAGGAGGGGGTGCCACTAGCGGGAGGCATGAGCAGTTCTTC. This gives the protein CASSQGGGATSGRHEQFF.

The chain combines TRBV9 with TRBJ1-5, with TRBD1 matching over 7 bases. Trimming at V came to 5 bases and at J to 0 bases, leaving 5 bases not matched to a gene. CDR1 and CDR2 from the germline V gene are SGDLS and YYNGEE. The CDR3 is made up of 15 amino acids. In DNA, the CDR3 is TGTGCCAGCAGTAGGGACAGCTATAGCAATCAGCCCCAGCATTTT. Protein: CASSRDSYSNQPQHF.

J is TRBJ2-1 and V is TRBV18; TRBD2 is a possible D gene (5 bases). Between the trimmed V and J ends, which lost 0 bases and 3 bases, there was a span of 12 bases. CDR3 length: 16 amino acids. Germline loops: CDR1 KGHSH, CDR2 LQKENI. CDR3 residues: CASSPPVLAGYNEQFF. As DNA, the CDR3 is TGTGCCAGCTCACCACCGGTCCTAGCCGGCTACAATGAGCAGTTCTTC.

V gene TRBV5-1 combines with J gene TRBJ2-1; 10 bases agree with TRBD2. V was clipped by 4 bases and J by 7 bases; unmatched bases: 11. The germline V gene has CDR1 SGHRS and CDR2 YFSETQ. The CDR3 extends over 16 amino acids. The CDR3: CASSIVLAGSLNEQFF. The CDR3 DNA reads as TGCGCCAGCAGCATCGTACTAGCGGGGAGCTTAAATGAGCAGTTCTTC.

The chain carries TRBV7-3 and TRBJ1-2, with TRBD1 as a possible D gene (5 bases). Trimming took 5 bases from V and 14 from J, leaving 15 bases between them. Germline V lookup: CDR1 SGHTA, CDR2 FQGTGA. The CDR3 sequence is 11 residues long. The DNA for the CDR3 is TGTGCCAGCAGCGCGGGGACGCCGTTAACCTTC. Encoded protein: CASSAGTPLTF.

The chain employs TRBV3-1 (or the pseudogene TRBV3-2) and TRBJ1-1; D is unresolved. The CDR3 loop spans 14 amino acids. V was cut by 1 base and J by 1 base, with 7 bases left in between. Germline V gene lookup returns CDR1 LGHDT and CDR2 YNNKEL (reference sequence). CDR3 residues: CASSQGRGNTEAFF. CDR3 in DNA: TGTGCCAGCAGCCAAGGTCGGGGGAACACTGAAGCTTTCTTT.

This chain links TRBV5-1 with TRBJ1-1; D is uncertain. The V gene's germline CDR1 is SGHRS and CDR2 YFSETQ. The CDR3 has 15 residues. The germline V and J ends were trimmed by 0 bases and 7 bases, with 16 bases remaining between them. This CDR3 is CASSLVELAAREAFF. CDR3 nucleotide sequence: TGCGCCAGCAGCTTGGTCGAATTAGCAGCCCGTGAAGCTTTCTTT.

This clone was recorded once. This chain links TRBV11-2 with TRBJ1-1, with a weak D call TRBD1 (5 bases). This CDR3 is 13 amino acids long. Trimming pared 2 bases from V and 4 bases from J, leaving 8 bases between. Germline V gene sequence: CDR1 SGHAT, CDR2 FQNNGV. CDR3 nucleotides: TGTGCCAGCAGCTTAATGGGGGGCACTGAAGCTTTCTTT. This translates into CASSLMGGTEAFF.